This section outlines one T cell receptor beta chain sequence together with its context. The data were produced by immunoSEQ multiplex PCR, yet TCRdb's version contains in-frame clones alone and is incomplete. The table lists 1.4 million or so clones, around 98.5% of them singletons, with about 0.35% in the top ten. Donation came from healthy HIV-negative adults that had no recent acute infections or vaccinations. Each donor was a Caucasian adult residing in Nashville, Tennessee. This record belongs to a study of shared clonotypes between healthy human individuals. The germline V gene encodes CDR1 SGHRS and CDR2 YFSETQ. V lost 4 bases and J 7 bases, leaving 18 bases between the germline ends. CDR3 size: 14 residues.

V is TRBV5-1 and J is TRBJ2-7; a weak D match, TRBD1 (7 bases). The receptor was isolated from a man aged 25-45 years in good health. Sequences were obtained from naive CD4+ T cells sorted from blood. Subset given: CD45RA+ positively selected. The CDR3 sequence: CASSAGQTPWEQYF. The DNA of the CDR3 is TGCGCCAGCAGCGCGGGACAGACACCTTGGGAGCAGTACTTC.